Below, 10 T cell receptor beta chains from the same sample are listed, as sequenced in a study of T cell repertoires in cytomegalovirus infection (dated by TCRdb to the late 2010s). The instrument given in TCRdb is Illumina HiSeq 1500. TCRdb took the public reads, trimmed them with fastp at Q25, ran MiXCR for clone calling and kept in-frame beta chains. For every CDR3 protein sequence, its rows merge into one entry that carries the most common genes and DNA. The sample has nearly 650,000 distinct CDR3 sequences on record, roughly 24% of them singletons. The top ten hold under 8.5% of the sample. Sequencing input: CD8+ T cells from PBMCs. The receptors were sampled from a human donor in good health (CMV status not recorded). Some clones in this sample may be carry-over from other donors' samples.

This sequence joins TRBV7-9 and TRBJ2-3; D possibly uses TRBD1 or TRBD2 (6 bases each). The CDR3 is 17 residues long. Germline V gives CDR1 SEHNR, CDR2 FQNEAQ (reference sequence). The V gene lost 4 bases and the J gene lost 2 bases, with 19 bases spanning the gap. This CDR3 reads CASSSGRWGAITDTQYF. In nucleotides, the CDR3 is TGTGCCAGCAGCTCGGGACGGTGGGGGGCGATCACAGATACGCAGTATTTT.

Many counts were recorded for this clonotype. The chain carries TRBV7-2 and TRBJ2-2; a weak D match, TRBD1 (6 bases). Trimming took off 7 bases at V and 4 bases at J, with 13 bases between the two ends. CDR1 is SGHTA, CDR2 FQGNSA, per germline. There are 14 residues in the CDR3. The DNA of the CDR3 is TGTGCCAGCACCAGGGGTTCCAGCACCGGGGAGCTGTTTTTT. Protein product: CASTRGSSTGELFF.

This clonotype was picked up many times. The chain carries TRBV6-2 or TRBV6-3 and TRBJ1-6; 7 bases line up with TRBD1. CDR3 length: 15 amino acids. Germline assignment: CDR1 MNHEY and CDR2 SVGEGT. V shed 2 bases and J 8 bases; nucleotides not matched to a gene: 6. CDR3 nucleotide sequence: TGTGCCAGCAGTTACCGGCAGGGGGTCCATTCACCCCTCCACTTT. Its translation is CASSYRQGVHSPLHF.

Comments on this clonotype: This may be a read error, as it is one base from a much larger clone. J is TRBJ1-2 and V is TRBV7-4; 7 nucleotides line up with TRBD1. The CDR3 spans 12 residues. The V gene's germline CDR1 is SGHVT and CDR2 SQSDAQ. CDR3 sequence: CTSSSTGRGYTF. The DNA for the CDR3 is TGTACCAGCAGCTCGACAGGGAGAGGCTACACCTTC.

This clonotype came up many times. V and J are TRBV14 and TRBJ2-7; D call uncertain. This CDR3 has 13 residues. CDR1 and CDR2 (germline): SGHDN, FVKESK. Trimming shortened V by 0 bases and J by 2 bases, and 5 bases separated the two germline ends. CDR3 sequence: CASSQDVPYEQYF. The CDR3 DNA is TGTGCCAGCAGCCAAGACGTTCCCTACGAGCAGTACTTC.

The chain has TRBV2 and TRBJ2-2; D unclear. CDR3 length equals 14 residues. The ends were cut back, 10 bases at V and 4 bases at J, with 16 bases in the middle. Germline-derived CDR1 and CDR2 are SNHLY and FYNNEI. The CDR3 DNA reads TGTGCCACCAAGGGTGCGGATGTCACCGGGGAGCTGTTTTTT. Residues: CATKGADVTGELFF. Supplemented by reference TRBV2 and TRBJ2-2, the full variable domain reads EPEVTQTPSHQVTQMGQEVILRCVPISNHLYFYWYRQILGQKVEFLVSFYNNEISEKSEIFDDQFSVERPDGSNFTLKIRSTKLEDSAMYFCATKGADVTGELFFGEGSRLTVL.

This clonotype appeared a few times. The chain has TRBV10-3 and TRBJ2-7; D call uncertain. The V and J ends lost 8 bases and 0 bases respectively, with 11 bases between them. The length of the CDR3 is 13 residues. Germline lookup yields CDR1 ENHRY and CDR2 SYGVKD. CDR3 loop: CAILAPDSYEQYF. CDR3 DNA: TGTGCCATCCTGGCCCCCGACTCCTACGAGCAGTACTTC.

The chain joins TRBV20-1 to TRBJ2-1; 16 positions agree with TRBD2. This CDR3 is built from 18 residues. The trim removed 3 bases at V and 3 bases at J, leaving 8 bases unmatched. Germline V gene sequence: CDR1 DFQATT, CDR2 SNEGSKA (reference sequence). The CDR3 nucleotides are TGCAGTGCTAGGACCGGGACTAGCGGGGGGGCTTTCTACAATGAGCAGTTCTTC. Translated: CSARTGTSGGAFYNEQFF.

V gene TRBV10-3 combines with J gene TRBJ1-2; weak D call: TRBD1 (6 bases). Germline-derived CDR1 and CDR2 are ENHRY and SYGVKD. The CDR3 is made up of 15 amino acids. V was cut by 3 bases and J by 4 bases, with 15 bases left in between. CDR3 loop: CAISEYSHRAYGYTF. The CDR3 DNA reads as TGTGCCATCAGTGAATATTCGCACAGGGCCTATGGCTACACCTTC.

The gene calls are TRBV6-1 and TRBJ2-1, with 7 bases lining up with TRBD2. Germline lookup yields CDR1 MNHNS and CDR2 SASEGT. The CDR3 has 16 amino acids. Trimming cost V 5 bases and J 9 bases; bases outside gene matches: 16. The CDR3 loop is CASSRSEGLPTAEQFF. The CDR3 nucleotides are TGTGCCAGCAGTCGCTCGGAGGGACTACCAACCGCTGAGCAGTTCTTC.